The entry that follows covers one T cell receptor (beta chain) sequence. Its antigen is still unknown. Libraries were prepared by immunoSEQ multiplex PCR; TCRdb keeps only in-frame clonotypes and omits some of them. This table holds 100,000 or so clones, over 90% found once. The selected patients with pancreatic ductal adenocarcinoma had surgery but no neoadjuvant therapy. The record originates from a study of T cells in pancreatic ductal adenocarcinoma. Findings and caveats of the study: The resected pancreatic cancer cohort was biased toward the minority with early-stage disease.

Sequences were obtained from PBMCs. The receptor comes from a human donor with pancreatic ductal adenocarcinoma.

The CDR3: CASSLAIIAGGVREQYF. The CDR3 DNA is TGTGCCAGCAGCTTAGCTATCATAGCGGGAGGGGTTCGCGAGCAGTACTTC. The V gene is TRBV7-8, the J gene TRBJ2-7; 11 nucleotides match TRBD2. V lost 0 bases and J lost 6; bases outside the gene matches: 10. In germline, CDR1 is SGHVS, CDR2 FQNEAQ. CDR3 length: 17 residues.